Listed here are 9 T cell receptor beta chains from one sample, sequenced in a study of shared clonotypes between healthy human individuals. The protocol was immunoSEQ multiplex PCR, while the TCRdb copy is restricted to in-frame clones and leaves out a portion. Here the sample spans approximately 640,000 clones, 90% being singletons. Sequenced sample: memory CD8+ T cells from PBMCs. Subset of the sample: CD45RO+ cells pooled with CCR7-negative TemRA cells. These receptor sequences come from a man aged 18 to 29 in good health. Some clones in this sample may be carry-over from other donors' samples.

The CDR3 DNA reads as TGTGCCAGCTCATCGCAGACTAGCGGGGGTTGGCAGTACTTC. It is translated as CASSSQTSGGWQYF. The chain has TRBV18 and TRBJ2-7; TRBD2 matches at 12 bases. The V segment lost 5 bases and the J segment 9 bases; nucleotides outside the gene matches: 8. The CDR3 contains 14 residues. Germline-derived CDR1 and CDR2 are KGHSH and LQKENI.

V and J are TRBV7-9 and TRBJ1-2, with 11 bases that match TRBD1. The CDR3 is 14 residues long. With V trimmed by 6 bases and J by 8 bases, 8 bases remained unmatched. CDR1 SEHNR and CDR2 FQNEAQ come from the germline V gene (reference sequence). In nucleotides, the CDR3 is TGTGCCAGCAGACATGGACAGGGGGCAGTCGGCTACACCTTC. This translates into CASRHGQGAVGYTF.

The chain has TRBV25-1 and TRBJ2-5, with D possibly TRBD1 on 6 matching bases. The germline CDR1 and CDR2 sequences are MGHDK and SYGVNS. The CDR3 extends over 13 amino acids. Trimming cost V 3 bases and J 5 bases, with 10 bases left between them. CDR3 in amino acids: CASSDRGDETQYF. Written as DNA, the CDR3 is TGTGCCAGCAGTGACAGGGGAGACGAGACCCAGTACTTC.

The V and J genes are TRBV27 and TRBJ2-1, with 7 bases lining up with TRBD1. The CDR3 has 15 amino acids. Germline V gene lookup returns CDR1 MNHEY and CDR2 SMNVEV (reference sequence). The V gene end was trimmed by 5 bases and the J gene end by 4 bases; junction bases not matched to a gene: 8. CDR3 residues: CASSQGQTTYNEQFF. CDR3 coding DNA: TGTGCCAGCAGTCAGGGACAGACAACTTACAATGAGCAGTTCTTC.

The chain is built from TRBV29-1 and TRBJ1-2, with 9 bases aligning to TRBD1. With 6 bases clipped from V and 1 base from J, the junction kept 9 bases outside the gene matches. The germline V gene encodes CDR1 SQVTM and CDR2 ANQGSEA. The CDR3 totals 15 residues. This CDR3 is CSVPDWTGDNYGYTF. CDR3 nucleotide sequence: TGCAGCGTCCCTGATTGGACAGGGGATAACTATGGCTACACCTTC. The full variable domain, with the rest looked up from reference TRBV29-1 and TRBJ1-2, is SAVISQKPSRDICQRGTSLTIQCQVDSQVTMMFWYRQQPGQSLTLIATANQGSEATYESGFVIDKFPISRPNLTFSTLTVSNMSPEDSSIYLCSVPDWTGDNYGYTFGSGTRLTVV.

V usage is TRBV7-6 and J usage is TRBJ1-2; TRBD1 agrees at 9 bases. The germline gives CDR1 SGHVS, CDR2 FNYEAQ. This CDR3 comprises 15 residues. After removal of 5 bases from V and 0 bases from J, the junction contained 4 bases not matched to a gene. CDR3 residues: CASSLGQGTNYGYTF. In DNA, the CDR3 is TGTGCCAGCAGCCTGGGACAGGGAACTAACTATGGCTACACCTTC.

In its sample, this clone was seen once. V usage is TRBV27 and J usage is TRBJ2-1, with a possible D match to TRBD1 (6 bases). The length of the CDR3 is 15 residues. Germline V gene lookup returns CDR1 MNHEY and CDR2 SMNVEV (reference sequence). The V and J ends lost 6 bases and 2 bases respectively, with 14 bases between them. The CDR3 DNA sequence: TGTGCCAGCAGCCTTGGACAGACAGCCTACAATGAGCAGTTCTTC. Translation gives CASSLGQTAYNEQFF.

The genes are TRBV29-1 and TRBJ2-3; D call uncertain. Trimming removed 7 bases from V and 4 bases from J, with 9 bases in between. The CDR3 consists of 11 residues. The germline V gene encodes CDR1 SQVTM and CDR2 ANQGSEA. Here the CDR3 DNA reads TGCAGCGCCCGGGCCTCAGATACGCAGTATTTT. The encoded protein is CSARASDTQYF.

J is TRBJ2-1 and V is TRBV7-9; TRBD2 agrees at 10 bases. The CDR3 is 13 amino acids. The V gene end was trimmed by 5 bases and the J gene end by 14 bases; junction bases not matched to a gene: 9. CDR1 is SEHNR, CDR2 FQNEAQ, per germline (reference sequence). The CDR3 sequence is CASSQLAGPRKFF. The CDR3 nucleotides are TGTGCCAGCAGCCAACTAGCGGGGCCGCGGAAGTTCTTC.